The rows below give T cell receptor beta chains drawn from one sample of a study of CD8 T cells in Susac syndrome. TCRdb fed the immunoSEQ multiplex PCR reads into MiXCR, producing one record per CDR3 protein. The repertoire consists of about 47,000 distinct CDR3 sequences, with 80% to 95% occurring once and the leading ten covering around 0.38%. The sequenced material came from CD8+ T cells from PBMCs. Receptors originate from a human donor in good health. The CDR3 runs from the conserved cysteine through the conserved F or W. The order of the fields is clone size, D gene, J gene, V gene, CDR3 protein, CDR3 DNA. The D gene is left open where the match is weak. Size values are once, few and many counts, or a class for expanded clones, and some rows have none.

>-|-|TRBJ1-2|TRBV7-9
CASSPGTDYGYTF
TGTGCCAGCAGCCCCGGGACGGACTATGGCTACACCTTC
>-|-|TRBJ2-7|TRBV5-6
CASSLVGSYEQYF
TGTGCCAGCAGCTTGGTTGGCAGCTACGAGCAGTACTTC
>-|TRBD2|TRBJ2-7|TRBV29-1
CSVVLAGAGEQYF
TGCAGCGTCGTACTAGCGGGAGCTGGGGAGCAGTACTTC
>-|TRBD2|TRBJ2-3|TRBV7-9
CASSRTGGTSGREPQYF
TGTGCCAGCAGCCGGACAGGCGGGACTAGCGGGAGAGAGCCGCAGTATTTT
>-|TRBD2|TRBJ2-7|TRBV10-2
CASSGSSGRAYPLEQYF
TGCGCCAGCAGTGGGAGTAGCGGGAGGGCCTACCCTCTCGAGCAGTACTTC
>-|-|TRBJ2-3|TRBV7-2
CASSFSGDTQYF
TGTGCCAGCAGCTTTTCAGGGGATACGCAGTATTTT
>once|-|TRBJ2-5|TRBV6-6
CASRTTRAGVQETQYF
TGTGCCAGCAGAACTACTAGAGCGGGCGTCCAAGAGACCCAGTACTTC
>-|TRBD2|TRBJ2-5|TRBV7-9
CASSRTSGRAGETQYF
TGTGCCAGCAGCCGGACTAGCGGGAGGGCCGGGGAGACCCAGTACTTC
>-|TRBD2|TRBJ2-5|TRBV6-2/TRBV6-3
CASSYRTSGSVEETQYF
TGTGCCAGCAGTTATCGGACTAGCGGGAGCGTCGAAGAGACCCAGTACTTC
>-|-|TRBJ2-7|TRBV6-5
CASRGDFRPYEQYF
TGTGCCAGCAGGGGGGACTTTCGACCCTACGAGCAGTACTTC
>-|-|TRBJ1-2|TRBV7-9
CASSLAVAYGYTF
TGTGCCAGCAGCTTGGCTGTAGCCTATGGCTACACCTTC
>-|-|TRBJ2-7|TRBV13
CASSSGPLEYEQYF
TGTGCCAGCAGCTCGGGACCGCTTGAGTACGAGCAGTACTTC
>once|-|TRBJ1-1|TRBV19
CASTHIPVGTSNTEAFF
TGTGCCAGTACTCATATACCGGTGGGGACCTCGAACACTGAAGCTTTCTTT
>few|-|TRBJ2-5|TRBV29-1
CSVYGLLGEETQYF
TGCAGCGTTTACGGACTCTTGGGCGAAGAGACCCAGTACTTC
>-|TRBD2|TRBJ2-7|TRBV9
CASSVGGSSYEQYF
TGTGCCAGCAGCGTAGGCGGGAGCTCCTACGAGCAGTACTTC
>few|-|TRBJ2-7|TRBV19
CASSIGHGSYEQYF
TGTGCCAGTAGTATTGGGCACGGCTCCTACGAGCAGTACTTC
>-|-|TRBJ1-4|TRBV16
CASSQSASQQTTNEKLFF
TGTGCCAGCAGCCAATCGGCCTCCCAACAGACAACTAATGAAAAACTGTTTTTT